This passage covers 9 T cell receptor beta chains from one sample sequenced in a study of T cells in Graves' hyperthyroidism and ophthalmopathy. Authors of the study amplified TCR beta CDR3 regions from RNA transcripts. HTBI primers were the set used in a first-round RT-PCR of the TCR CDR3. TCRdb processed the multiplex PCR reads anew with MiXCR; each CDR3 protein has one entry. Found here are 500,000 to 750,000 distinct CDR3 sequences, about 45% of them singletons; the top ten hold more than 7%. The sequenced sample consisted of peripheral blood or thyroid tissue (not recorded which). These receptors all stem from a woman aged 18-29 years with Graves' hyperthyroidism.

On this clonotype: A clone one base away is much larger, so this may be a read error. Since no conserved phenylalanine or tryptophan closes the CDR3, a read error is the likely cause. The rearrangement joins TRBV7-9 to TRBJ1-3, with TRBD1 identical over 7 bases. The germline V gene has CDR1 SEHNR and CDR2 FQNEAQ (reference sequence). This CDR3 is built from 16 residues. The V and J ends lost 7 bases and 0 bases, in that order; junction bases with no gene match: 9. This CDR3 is CASNWRQGYSGNTIYL. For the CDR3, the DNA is TGTGCCAGCAACTGGAGACAGGGTTACTCTGGAAACACCATATATCTT.

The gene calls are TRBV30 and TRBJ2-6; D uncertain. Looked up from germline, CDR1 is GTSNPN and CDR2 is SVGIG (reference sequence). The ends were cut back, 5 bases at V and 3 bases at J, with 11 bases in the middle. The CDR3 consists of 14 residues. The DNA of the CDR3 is TGTGCCTGGGGGTCCATGGGTGGGGCCAACGTCCTGACTTTC. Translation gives CAWGSMGGANVLTF.

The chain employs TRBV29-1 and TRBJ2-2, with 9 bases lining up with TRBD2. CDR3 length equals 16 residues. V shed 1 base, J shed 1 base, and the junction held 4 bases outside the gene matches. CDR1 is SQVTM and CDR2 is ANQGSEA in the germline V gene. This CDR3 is CSVEGGSGRNTGELFF. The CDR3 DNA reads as TGCAGCGTTGAAGGGGGTAGCGGGAGGAACACCGGGGAGCTGTTTTTT.

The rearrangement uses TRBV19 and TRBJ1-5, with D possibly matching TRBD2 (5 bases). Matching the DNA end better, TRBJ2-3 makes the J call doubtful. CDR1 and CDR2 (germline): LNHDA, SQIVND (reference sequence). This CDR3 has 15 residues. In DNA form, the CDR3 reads TGTGCCAGTAGTATCGACGGGGAGAGGTCAGATACGCAGTATTTT. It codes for CASSIDGERSDTQYF.

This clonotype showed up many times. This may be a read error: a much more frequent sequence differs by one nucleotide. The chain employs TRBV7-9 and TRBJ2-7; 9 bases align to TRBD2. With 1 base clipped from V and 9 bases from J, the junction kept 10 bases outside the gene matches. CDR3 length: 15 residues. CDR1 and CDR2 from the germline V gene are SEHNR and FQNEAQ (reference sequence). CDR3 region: CASSLVGLAGTGQYF. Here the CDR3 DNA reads TGTGCCAGCAGCTTAGTCGGTCTAGCGGGAACCGGGCAGTACTTC.

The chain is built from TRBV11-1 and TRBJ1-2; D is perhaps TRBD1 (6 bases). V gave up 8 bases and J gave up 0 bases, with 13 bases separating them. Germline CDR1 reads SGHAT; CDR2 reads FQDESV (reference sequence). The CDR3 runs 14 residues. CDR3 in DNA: TGTGCCAGCGGGTGGCAGGGGACTAACTATGGCTACACCTTC. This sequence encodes CASGWQGTNYGYTF.

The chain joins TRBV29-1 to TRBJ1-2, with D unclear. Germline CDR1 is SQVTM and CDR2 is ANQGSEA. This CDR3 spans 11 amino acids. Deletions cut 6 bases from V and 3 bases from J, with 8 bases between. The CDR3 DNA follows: TGCAGCGTAACACTAGACTATGGCTACACCTTC. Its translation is CSVTLDYGYTF.

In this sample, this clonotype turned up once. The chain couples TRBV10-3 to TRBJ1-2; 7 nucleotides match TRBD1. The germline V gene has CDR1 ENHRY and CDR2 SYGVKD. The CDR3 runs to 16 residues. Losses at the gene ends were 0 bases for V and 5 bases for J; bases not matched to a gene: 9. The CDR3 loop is CAISESGTEGGYGYTF. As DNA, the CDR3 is TGTGCCATCAGTGAGTCCGGGACAGAAGGCGGATATGGCTACACCTTC.

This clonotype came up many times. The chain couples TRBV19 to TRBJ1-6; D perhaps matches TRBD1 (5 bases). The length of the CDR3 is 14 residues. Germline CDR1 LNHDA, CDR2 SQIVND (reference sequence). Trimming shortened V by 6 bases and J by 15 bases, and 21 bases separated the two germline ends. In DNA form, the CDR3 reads TGTGCCAGTAGCCCCTCCTCAAGGGGAGTTCGCCTCCACTTT. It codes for CASSPSSRGVRLHF.